Sequencing of this T cell receptor beta chain was carried out in a study of blood T cell repertoires in COVID-19 (dated by TCRdb to 2020 to 2022). Study-wide context: Collaborator samples came from the United States, Italy and Spain and covered acute and convalescent phases of COVID-19. The material from the prospective study consisted of cDNA or gDNA derived from T cells, B-cell-depleted T cells, or PBMCs. Deeply sampled blood TCRbeta repertoires from subjects exposed to, actively infected with, or recovered from COVID-19 were included in the dataset. The repertoires were released in a freely available public database meant as a resource for research on the immune response to SARS-CoV-2. Samples came from the ongoing ImmuneRACE study (first 160 participants) plus 1,254 subjects from 6 global collaborators. A de-identified subject ID, COVID-19 status, age in years and sex were almost always included in the sample metadata. Where available, HLA class I and class II types were taken from metadata supplied by the sample provider and were not determined by assay-based typing.

TCRbeta CDR3 regions were amplified from genomic DNA using the immunoSEQ Assay, a bias-controlled multiplex PCR. The original pipeline was this. The number of nucleated cells in each sample was estimated from the amplification of reference gene primers within the assay. Sequence reads were collapsed and filtered to measure the absolute abundance of every unique TCRbeta CDR3 rearrangement. Productive Simpson clonality was computed per sample as the square root of Simpson's diversity index over productive rearrangements. Here the immuneACCESS table is served through TCRdb, limited to in-frame sequences with V and J called. Missing clones are a known gap in these copies; in checked studies unresolved V genes cover under half, and the rest lacks a known reason. That table supplies the V and J calls and clone size; D and trimming were determined from the DNA. Within this sample are 150,000 to 200,000 clones, with over 85% of them counted one time only. Over 3.5% of the sample is taken by the ten largest.

The paper as a whole reports these results and caveats: Clinical and demographic metadata were provided uncurated, with the amount varying by source and participant.

Notes on this clone: Its antigen has not been determined. Base qualities are missing; no much larger clone stands one base away.

Counted from cysteine to phenylalanine, this CDR3 has 13 amino acids. Here the CDR3 DNA is all that survives: 39 bases in frame from base 1. V lost 4 bases and J lost 7 bases, and the count of bases not matched to a germline gene is 1. CDR1 KGHSH and CDR2 LQKENI were looked up in the germline V gene. Collaborating institutions collected whole blood in K2EDTA tubes following their own protocols. For TCRbeta analysis, collaborators shipped samples as frozen whole blood, isolated PBMCs, or DNA extracted from either of those sample types. The rearranged segments are TRBV18 and TRBJ1-5; TRBD1 agrees with 10 junctional bases. The specimen was peripheral blood. The receptor was derived from a woman aged 45-59 years with acute or convalescent COVID-19. The sequence in DNA is TGTGCCAGCTCACTGGACAGGGGGCAGCCCCAGCATTTT. It translates as CASSLDRGQPQHF. With the portions outside the CDR3 filled from the reference TRBV18 and TRBJ1-5 genes, the complete variable region becomes NAGVMQNPRHLVRRRGQEARLRCSPMKGHSHVYWYRQLPEEGLKFMVYLQKENIIDESGMPKERFSAEFPKEGPSILRIQQVVRGDSAAYFCASSLDRGQPQHFGDGTRLSIL.